The clone carrying this T cell receptor (beta chain) was counted once. Its specificity is unknown. The sample originates from a study of OX40 agonist ivuxolimab in advanced cancers. Study information: One hepatocellular carcinoma and a couple of cutaneous melanoma patients partially responded. Whole-study findings and limits: Expanded clones belonging to CD8+ T cells outnumbered, on average, those of CD4+. Partial responders receiving 0.1-3.0 mg/kg showed among the lowest clonal expansion.

Exclusion of a patient followed from autoimmune disease history or systemic immunosuppression. The CDR3 is made up of 13 amino acids. The germline gives CDR1 MDHEN, CDR2 SYDVKM. The junction had 3 bases not matched to a gene; V was cut back by 7 bases and J by 1 base. Method: immunoSEQ multiplex PCR; TCRdb's copy keeps in-frame clones and lacks some. The sample records 70,000 to 75,000 clones, around four fifths being singletons. The sequenced sample was CD4+ or CD8+ T cells sorted from blood, obtained in a trial of the OX40 agonist ivuxolimab. V gene TRBV28 combines with J gene TRBJ1-2; 7 positions agree with TRBD1. The receptor was isolated from an adult with an advanced solid tumor such as melanoma, head and neck, liver or kidney cancer. CDR3 residues: CASNQGDNYGYTF. The DNA of the CDR3 is TGTGCCAGCAACCAGGGGGATAACTATGGCTACACCTTC.